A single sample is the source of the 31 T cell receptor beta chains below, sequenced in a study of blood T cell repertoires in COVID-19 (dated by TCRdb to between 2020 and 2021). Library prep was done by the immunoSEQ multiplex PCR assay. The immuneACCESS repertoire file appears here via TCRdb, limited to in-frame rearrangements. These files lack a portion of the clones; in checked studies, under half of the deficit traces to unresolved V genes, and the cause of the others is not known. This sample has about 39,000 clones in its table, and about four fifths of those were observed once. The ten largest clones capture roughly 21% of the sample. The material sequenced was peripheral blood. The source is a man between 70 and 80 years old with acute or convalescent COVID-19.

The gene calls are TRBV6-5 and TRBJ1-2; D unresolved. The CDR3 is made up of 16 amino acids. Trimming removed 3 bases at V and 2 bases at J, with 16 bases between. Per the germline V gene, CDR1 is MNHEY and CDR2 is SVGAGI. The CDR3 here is CASSYGRGSGNYGYTF. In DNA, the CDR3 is TGTGCCAGCAGTTATGGCCGTGGAAGCGGAAACTATGGCTACACCTTC.

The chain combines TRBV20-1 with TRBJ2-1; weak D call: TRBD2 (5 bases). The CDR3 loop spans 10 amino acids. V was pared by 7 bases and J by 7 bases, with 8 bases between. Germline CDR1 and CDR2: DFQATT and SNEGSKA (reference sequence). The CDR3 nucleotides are TGCAGTGTGAGGGAGAATGAGCAGTTCTTC. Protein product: CSVRENEQFF.

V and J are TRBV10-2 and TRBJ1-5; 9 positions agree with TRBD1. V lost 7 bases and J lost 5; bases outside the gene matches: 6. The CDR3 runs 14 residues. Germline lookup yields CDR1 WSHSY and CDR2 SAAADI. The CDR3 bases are TGCGCCAGCAACCTACAGGGGGCGGATCAGCCCCAGCATTTT. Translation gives CASNLQGADQPQHF.

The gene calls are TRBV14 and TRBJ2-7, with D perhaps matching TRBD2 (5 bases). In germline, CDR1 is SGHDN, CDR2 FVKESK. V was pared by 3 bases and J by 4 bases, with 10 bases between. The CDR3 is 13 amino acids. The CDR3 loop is CASSQNWEYEQYF. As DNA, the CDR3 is TGTGCCAGCAGCCAGAATTGGGAGTACGAGCAGTACTTC.

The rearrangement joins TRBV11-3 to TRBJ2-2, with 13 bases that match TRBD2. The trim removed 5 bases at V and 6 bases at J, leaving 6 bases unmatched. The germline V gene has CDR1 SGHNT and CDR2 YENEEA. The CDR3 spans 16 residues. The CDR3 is CASSPSGTSGAGELFF. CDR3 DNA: TGTGCCAGCAGCCCTTCCGGGACTAGCGGGGCCGGGGAGCTGTTTTTT.

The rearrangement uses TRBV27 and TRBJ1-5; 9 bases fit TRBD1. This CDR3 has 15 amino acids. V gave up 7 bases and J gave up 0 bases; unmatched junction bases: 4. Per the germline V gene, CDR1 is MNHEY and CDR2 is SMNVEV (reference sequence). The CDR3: CASTQTGGSNQPQHF. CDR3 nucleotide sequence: TGTGCCAGCACCCAGACAGGGGGTAGCAATCAGCCCCAGCATTTT.

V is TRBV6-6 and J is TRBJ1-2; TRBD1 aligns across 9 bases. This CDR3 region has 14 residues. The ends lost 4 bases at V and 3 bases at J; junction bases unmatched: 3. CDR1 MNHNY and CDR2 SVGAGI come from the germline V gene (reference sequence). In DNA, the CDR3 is TGTGCCAGCAGTTCTACAGGGGGCGACTATGGCTACACCTTC. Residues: CASSSTGGDYGYTF.

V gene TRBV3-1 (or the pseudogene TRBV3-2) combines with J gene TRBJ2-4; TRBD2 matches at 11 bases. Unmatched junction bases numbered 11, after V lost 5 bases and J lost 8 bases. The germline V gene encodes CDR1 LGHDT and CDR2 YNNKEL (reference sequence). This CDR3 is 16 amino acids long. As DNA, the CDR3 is TGTGCCAGCAGCAGGGGACTAGCGGTGACGTTGGACATTCAGTACTTC. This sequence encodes CASSRGLAVTLDIQYF.

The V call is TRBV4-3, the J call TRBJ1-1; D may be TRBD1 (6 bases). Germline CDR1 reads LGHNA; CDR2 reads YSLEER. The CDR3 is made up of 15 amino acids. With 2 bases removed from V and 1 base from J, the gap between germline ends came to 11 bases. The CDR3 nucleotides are TGCGCCAGCAGCCAACAGGGGTGGGCGAACACTGAAGCTTTCTTT. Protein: CASSQQGWANTEAFF.

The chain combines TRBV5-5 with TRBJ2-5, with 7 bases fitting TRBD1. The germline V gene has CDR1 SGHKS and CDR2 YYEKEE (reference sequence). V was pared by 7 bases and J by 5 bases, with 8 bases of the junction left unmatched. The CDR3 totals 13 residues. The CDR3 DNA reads TGTGCCAGCGAGCAGGGGGTGGAGGAGACCCAGTACTTC. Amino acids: CASEQGVEETQYF.

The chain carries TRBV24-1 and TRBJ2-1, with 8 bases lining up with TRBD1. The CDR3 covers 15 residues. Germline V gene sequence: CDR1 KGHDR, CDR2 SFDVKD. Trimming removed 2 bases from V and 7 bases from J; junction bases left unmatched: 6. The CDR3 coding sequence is TGTGCCACCAGTGATTCACGGACAGGGAGGAATGAGCAGTTCTTC. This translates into CATSDSRTGRNEQFF.

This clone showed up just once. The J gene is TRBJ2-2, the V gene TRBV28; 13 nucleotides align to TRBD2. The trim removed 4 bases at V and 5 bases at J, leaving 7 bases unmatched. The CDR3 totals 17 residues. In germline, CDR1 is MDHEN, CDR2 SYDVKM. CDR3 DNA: TGTGCCAGCAGTTGGGGGGGACTAGCGGGACGAACCGGGGAGCTGTTTTTT. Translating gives CASSWGGLAGRTGELFF.

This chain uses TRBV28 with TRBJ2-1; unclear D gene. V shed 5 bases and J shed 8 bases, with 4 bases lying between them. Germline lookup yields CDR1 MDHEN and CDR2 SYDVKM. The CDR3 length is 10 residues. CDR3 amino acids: CASSDYEQFF. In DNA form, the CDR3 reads TGTGCCAGCAGTGACTATGAGCAGTTCTTC.

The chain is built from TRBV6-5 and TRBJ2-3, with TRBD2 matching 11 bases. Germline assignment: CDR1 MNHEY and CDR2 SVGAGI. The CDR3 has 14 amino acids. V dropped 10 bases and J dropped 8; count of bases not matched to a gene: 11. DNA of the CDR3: TGTGCCACCAAACCGGGACTAGCGGATCTTACGCAGTATTTT. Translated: CATKPGLADLTQYF.

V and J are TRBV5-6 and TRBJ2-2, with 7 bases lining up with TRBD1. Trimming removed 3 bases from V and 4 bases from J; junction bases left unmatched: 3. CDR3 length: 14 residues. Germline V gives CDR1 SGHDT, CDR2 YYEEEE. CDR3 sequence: CASSWGQFTGELFF. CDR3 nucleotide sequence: TGTGCCAGCAGCTGGGGACAGTTCACCGGGGAGCTGTTTTTT. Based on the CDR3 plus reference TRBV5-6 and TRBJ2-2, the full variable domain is DAGVTQSPTHLIKTRGQQVTLRCSPKSGHDTVSWYQQALGQGPQFIFQYYEEEERQRGNFPDRFSGHQFPNYSSELNVNALLLGDSALYLCASSWGQFTGELFFGEGSRLTVL.

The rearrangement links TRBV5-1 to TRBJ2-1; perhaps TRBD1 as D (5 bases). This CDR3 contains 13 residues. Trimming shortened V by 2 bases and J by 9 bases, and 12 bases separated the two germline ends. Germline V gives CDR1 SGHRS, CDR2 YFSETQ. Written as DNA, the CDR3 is TGCGCCAGCAGCTTTACAGGTATCGGTGAGCAGTTCTTC. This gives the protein CASSFTGIGEQFF. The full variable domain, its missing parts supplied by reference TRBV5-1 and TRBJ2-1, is KAGVTQTPRYLIKTRGQQVTLSCSPISGHRSVSWYQQTPGQGLQFLFEYFSETQRNKGNFPGRFSGRQFSNSRSEMNVSTLELGDSALYLCASSFTGIGEQFFGPGTRLTVL.

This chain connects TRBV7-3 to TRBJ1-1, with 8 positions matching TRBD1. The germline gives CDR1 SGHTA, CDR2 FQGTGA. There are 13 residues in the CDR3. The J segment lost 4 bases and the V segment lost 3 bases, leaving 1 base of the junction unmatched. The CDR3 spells CASSLTGVTEAFF. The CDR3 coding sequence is TGTGCCAGCAGCTTGACAGGGGTCACTGAAGCTTTCTTT.

CDR3 sequence: CAARPGLASYNEQFF. CDR3 sequence (DNA): TGCGCCGCCAGACCGGGACTAGCGTCCTACAATGAGCAGTTCTTC. The chain is built from TRBV23-1 and TRBJ2-1; 10 bases agree with TRBD2. TRBV23-1 falls under the ORF class, with uncertain function. The CDR3 sequence is 15 residues long. With V trimmed by 11 bases and J by 1 base, 8 bases remained unmatched.

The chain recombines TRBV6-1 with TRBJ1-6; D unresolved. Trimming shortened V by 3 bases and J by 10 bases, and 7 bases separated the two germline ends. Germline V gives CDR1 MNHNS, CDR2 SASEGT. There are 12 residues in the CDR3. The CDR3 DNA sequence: TGTGCCAGCAGTGACCAAGCCTCACCCCTCCACTTT. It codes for CASSDQASPLHF.

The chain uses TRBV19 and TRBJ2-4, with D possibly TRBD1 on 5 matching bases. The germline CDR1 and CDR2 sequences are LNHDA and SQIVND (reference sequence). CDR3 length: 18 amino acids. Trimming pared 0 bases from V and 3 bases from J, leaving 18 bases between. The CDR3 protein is CASSIEGLSRQGKNIQYF. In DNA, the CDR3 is TGTGCCAGTAGTATAGAGGGGCTGAGCCGGCAGGGCAAAAACATTCAGTACTTC. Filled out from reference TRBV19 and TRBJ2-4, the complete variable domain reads DGGITQSPKYLFRKEGQNVTLSCEQNLNHDAMYWYRQDPGQGLRLIYYSQIVNDFQKGDIAEGYSVSREKKESFPLTVTSAQKNPTAFYLCASSIEGLSRQGKNIQYFGAGTRLSVL.

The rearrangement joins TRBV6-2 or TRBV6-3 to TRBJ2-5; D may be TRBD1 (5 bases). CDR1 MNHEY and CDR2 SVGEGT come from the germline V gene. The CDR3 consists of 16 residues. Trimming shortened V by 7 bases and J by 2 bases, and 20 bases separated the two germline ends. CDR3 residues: CASTYTLTGRQETQYF. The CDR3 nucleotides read TGTGCCAGCACTTATACCCTCACAGGCCGTCAAGAGACCCAGTACTTC.

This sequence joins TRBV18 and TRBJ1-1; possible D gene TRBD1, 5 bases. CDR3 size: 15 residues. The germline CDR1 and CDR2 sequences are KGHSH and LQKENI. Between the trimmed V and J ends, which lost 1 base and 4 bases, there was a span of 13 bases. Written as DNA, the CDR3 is TGTGCCAGCTCACCACAAGGTCAAAGGGGCACTGAAGCTTTCTTT. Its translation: CASSPQGQRGTEAFF. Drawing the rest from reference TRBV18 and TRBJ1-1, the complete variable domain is NAGVMQNPRHLVRRRGQEARLRCSPMKGHSHVYWYRQLPEEGLKFMVYLQKENIIDESGMPKERFSAEFPKEGPSILRIQQVVRGDSAAYFCASSPQGQRGTEAFFGQGTRLTVV.

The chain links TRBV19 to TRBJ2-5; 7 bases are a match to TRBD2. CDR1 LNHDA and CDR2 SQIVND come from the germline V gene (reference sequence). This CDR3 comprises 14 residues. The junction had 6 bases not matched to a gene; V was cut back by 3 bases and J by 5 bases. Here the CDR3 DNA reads TGTGCCAGTAGTATCCCGGGGGGTTGGGAGACCCAGTACTTC. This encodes CASSIPGGWETQYF.

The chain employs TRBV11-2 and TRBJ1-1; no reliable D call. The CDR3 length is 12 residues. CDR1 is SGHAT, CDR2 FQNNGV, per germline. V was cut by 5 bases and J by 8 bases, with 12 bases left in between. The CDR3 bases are TGTGCCAGCAGCCCGGCCCGGGAGGAAGCTTTCTTT. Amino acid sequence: CASSPAREEAFF.

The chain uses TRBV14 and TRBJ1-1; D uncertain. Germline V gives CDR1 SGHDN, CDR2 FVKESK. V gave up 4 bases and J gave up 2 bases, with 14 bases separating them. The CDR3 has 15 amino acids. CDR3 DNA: TGTGCCAGCAGCCCTCCGGGGTCCCTAAACACTGAAGCTTTCTTT. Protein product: CASSPPGSLNTEAFF.

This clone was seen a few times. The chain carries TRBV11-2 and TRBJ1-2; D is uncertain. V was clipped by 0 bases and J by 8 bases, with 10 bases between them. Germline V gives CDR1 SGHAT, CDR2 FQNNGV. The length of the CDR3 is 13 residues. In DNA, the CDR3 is TGTGCCAGCAGCTTAGAGCCGGGAACAGGCTACACCTTC. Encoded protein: CASSLEPGTGYTF.

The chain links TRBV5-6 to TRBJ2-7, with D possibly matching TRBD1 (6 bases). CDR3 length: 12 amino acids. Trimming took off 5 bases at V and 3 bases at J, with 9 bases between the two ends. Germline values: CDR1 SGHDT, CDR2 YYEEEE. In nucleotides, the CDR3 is TGTGCCAGCAGATCACAGGGCTACGAGCAGTACTTC. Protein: CASRSQGYEQYF.

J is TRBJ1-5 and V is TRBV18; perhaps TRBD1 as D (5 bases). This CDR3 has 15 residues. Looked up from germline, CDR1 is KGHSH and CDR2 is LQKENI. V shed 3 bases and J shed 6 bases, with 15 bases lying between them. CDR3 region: CASSPQQVRSQPQHF. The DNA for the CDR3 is TGTGCCAGCTCACCGCAACAGGTTCGATCTCAGCCCCAGCATTTT.

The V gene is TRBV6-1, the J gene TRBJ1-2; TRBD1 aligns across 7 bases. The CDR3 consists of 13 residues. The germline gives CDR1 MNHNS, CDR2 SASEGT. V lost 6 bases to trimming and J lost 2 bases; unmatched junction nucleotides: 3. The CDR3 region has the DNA TGTGCCAGCAGCCGACAGGGAAACTATGGCTACACCTTC. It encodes CASSRQGNYGYTF.

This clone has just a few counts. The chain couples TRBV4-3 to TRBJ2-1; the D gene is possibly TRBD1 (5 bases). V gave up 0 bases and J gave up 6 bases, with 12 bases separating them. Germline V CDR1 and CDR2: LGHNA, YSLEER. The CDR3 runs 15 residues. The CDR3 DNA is TGCGCCAGCAGCCAAGATGGCAGGGTGGGCAATGAGCAGTTCTTC. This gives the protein CASSQDGRVGNEQFF.

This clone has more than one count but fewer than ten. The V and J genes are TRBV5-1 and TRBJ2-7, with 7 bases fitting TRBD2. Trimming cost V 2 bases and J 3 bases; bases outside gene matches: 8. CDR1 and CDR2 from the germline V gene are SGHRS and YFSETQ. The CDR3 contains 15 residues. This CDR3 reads CASSFSGTTLYEQYF. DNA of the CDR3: TGCGCCAGCAGCTTCTCCGGGACTACACTCTACGAGCAGTACTTC.